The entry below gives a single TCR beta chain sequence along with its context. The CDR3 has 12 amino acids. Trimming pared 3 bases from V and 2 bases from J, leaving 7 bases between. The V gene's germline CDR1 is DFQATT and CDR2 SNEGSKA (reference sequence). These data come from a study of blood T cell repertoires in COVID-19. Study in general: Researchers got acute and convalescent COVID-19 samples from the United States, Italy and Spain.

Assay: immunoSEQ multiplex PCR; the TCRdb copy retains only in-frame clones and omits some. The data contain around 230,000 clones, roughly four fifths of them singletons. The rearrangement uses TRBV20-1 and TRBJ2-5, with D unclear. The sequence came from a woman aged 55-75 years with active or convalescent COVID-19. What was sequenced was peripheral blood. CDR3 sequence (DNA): TGCAGTGCTAGTACTAATCAAGAGACCCAGTACTTC. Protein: CSASTNQETQYF.